These 29 T cell receptor beta chains came from one sample sequenced in a study of blood T cell repertoires in COVID-19. Sequenced by immunoSEQ multiplex PCR; TCRdb stores in-frame clones only, minus some. The data contain roughly 200,000 clones, over 75% of them singletons. The sequenced material came from PBMCs or T cells enriched from blood (not recorded which). The receptors here all came from a man aged 35 to 55 who had recovered from COVID-19.

J is TRBJ2-1 and V is TRBV7-7; D is perhaps TRBD2 (6 bases). CDR1 SSHAT and CDR2 FNYEAQ come from the germline V gene (reference sequence). Trimming took off 0 bases at V and 9 bases at J, with 6 bases between the two ends. The CDR3 runs to 12 residues. The CDR3 nucleotides are TGTGCCAGCAGCTTAGCGGGAGGTGAGCAGTTCTTC. This translates into CASSLAGGEQFF.

This clone came up once. The J gene is TRBJ2-5, the V gene TRBV7-9; D is perhaps TRBD2 (6 bases). Between the trimmed V and J ends, which lost 7 bases and 2 bases, there was a span of 17 bases. The CDR3 has 15 amino acids. CDR1 and CDR2 (germline): SEHNR, FQNEAQ (reference sequence). The CDR3 DNA reads as TGTGCCAGCATGGGACTCAGTAGCGGTCAAGAGACCCAGTACTTC. The encoded protein is CASMGLSSGQETQYF.

This clone was observed a few times. The rearrangement uses TRBV7-9 and TRBJ2-1, with D possibly matching TRBD2 (6 bases). From germline, CDR1 is SEHNR and CDR2 FQNEAQ (reference sequence). The CDR3 loop spans 13 amino acids. V shed 1 base and J shed 13 bases, with 14 bases lying between them. CDR3 protein: CASSLGTGTLQFF. DNA of the CDR3: TGTGCCAGCAGCTTAGGAACTGGGACTTTACAGTTCTTC.

This chain connects TRBV9 to TRBJ1-2; D not certain. The CDR3 extends over 14 amino acids. V lost 2 bases and J 4 bases, leaving 12 bases between the germline ends. Germline V gene data show CDR1 as SGDLS and CDR2 as YYNGEE. The CDR3 spells CASSVGPAGYGYTF. In nucleotides, the CDR3 is TGTGCCAGCAGCGTTGGCCCAGCGGGCTATGGCTACACCTTC.

This chain connects TRBV4-2 to TRBJ1-5; TRBD1 matches 10 bases. This CDR3 comprises 17 residues. The germline V gene encodes CDR1 LGHNA and CDR2 YNFKEQ. J gave up 4 bases and V 1 base, and 7 bases lay outside the gene matches. The CDR3 sequence: CASSQGGTGVGNQPQHF. CDR3 nucleotide sequence: TGTGCCAGCAGCCAAGGAGGGACAGGGGTTGGTAATCAGCCCCAGCATTTT.

The gene calls are TRBV19 and TRBJ1-1; D might be TRBD1 (6 bases). The germline V and J ends were trimmed by 0 bases and 5 bases, with 10 bases remaining between them. Germline CDR1 reads LNHDA; CDR2 reads SQIVND (reference sequence). This CDR3 spans 14 amino acids. The CDR3 loop is CASSIDRRGTEAFF. CDR3 DNA: TGTGCCAGTAGTATAGATCGCAGGGGTACTGAAGCTTTCTTT. The full variable domain, its missing parts supplied by reference TRBV19 and TRBJ1-1, is DGGITQSPKYLFRKEGQNVTLSCEQNLNHDAMYWYRQDPGQGLRLIYYSQIVNDFQKGDIAEGYSVSREKKESFPLTVTSAQKNPTAFYLCASSIDRRGTEAFFGQGTRLTVV.

The genes are TRBV5-4 and TRBJ1-1; perhaps TRBD1 as D (5 bases). The CDR3 is 12 residues long. Germline loops: CDR1 SGHNT, CDR2 YYREEE (reference sequence). The V gene lost 4 bases and the J gene lost 6 bases, with 10 bases spanning the gap. Here the CDR3 reads CASSMGESEAFF. DNA for the CDR3: TGTGCCAGCAGCATGGGGGAGTCTGAAGCTTTCTTT.

This sequence joins TRBV3-1 (or the pseudogene TRBV3-2) and TRBJ2-7; 7 bases align to TRBD1. The CDR3 length is 15 residues. Germline-derived CDR1 and CDR2 are LGHDT and YNNKEL (reference sequence). The junction had 9 bases not matched to a gene; V was cut back by 3 bases and J by 4 bases. The CDR3 spells CASSQGPGQNYEQYF. Here the CDR3 DNA reads TGTGCCAGCAGCCAGGGACCGGGACAGAATTACGAGCAGTACTTC.

J is TRBJ1-1 and V is TRBV29-1; D not resolved. The germline V gene has CDR1 SQVTM and CDR2 ANQGSEA. This CDR3 comprises 11 residues. Trimming removed 7 bases from V and 1 base from J, with 7 bases in between. CDR3 sequence reads: CSAMANTEAFF. CDR3 nucleotides: TGCAGCGCGATGGCGAACACTGAAGCTTTCTTT.

Here the CDR3 reads CASSQVAGASYNEQFF. For the CDR3, the DNA is TGTGCCAGCAGCCAAGTGGCGGGAGCCTCCTACAATGAGCAGTTCTTC. The J gene is TRBJ2-1, the V gene TRBV4-2; 7 nucleotides agree with TRBD2. V was pared by 1 base and J by 0 bases, with 3 bases of the junction left unmatched. Germline V CDR1 and CDR2: LGHNA, YNFKEQ. CDR3 length: 16 residues.

The chain combines TRBV5-6 with TRBJ1-1; possibly TRBD1 for D (5 bases). This CDR3 is 14 amino acids long. Germline V gene data show CDR1 as SGHDT and CDR2 as YYEEEE. Trimming cost V 5 bases and J 3 bases, with 14 bases left between them. The CDR3 loop is CASSRVLGDTEAFF. As DNA, the CDR3 is TGTGCCAGCAGTCGTGTGTTAGGGGACACTGAAGCTTTCTTT.

This chain connects TRBV4-1 to TRBJ2-7; 10 nucleotides agree with TRBD1. CDR1 is MGHRA and CDR2 is YSYEKL in the germline V gene. The CDR3 has 17 residues. Germline trimming cut 3 bases from V and 4 bases from J; bases unmatched to any gene: 12. CDR3 nucleotides: TGCGCCAGCAGCCATCCGGCGGGGACAGGGGCTTTTTACGAGCAGTACTTC. It specifies CASSHPAGTGAFYEQYF.

The chain combines TRBV7-3 with TRBJ1-1; D not certain. Germline-derived CDR1 and CDR2 are SGHTA and FQGTGA. The CDR3 has 13 amino acids. V lost 0 bases, J lost 5 bases, and 7 bases lay in between. The CDR3 protein is CASSLTSLTEAFF. CDR3 bases: TGTGCCAGCAGCTTAACGTCCCTGACTGAAGCTTTCTTT.

V gene TRBV10-3 combines with J gene TRBJ1-2; maybe TRBD1 (6 bases). V was shortened by 4 bases and J by 3 bases, with 15 bases between the two germline ends. The germline gives CDR1 ENHRY, CDR2 SYGVKD. The CDR3 has 15 residues. The CDR3 bases are TGTGCCATCAGTGTCACGGGAGGGGGGTACTATGGCTACACCTTC. Protein: CAISVTGGGYYGYTF.

The J gene is TRBJ1-1, the V gene TRBV6-5, with 9 nucleotides matching TRBD1. V was clipped by 5 bases and J by 2 bases; unmatched bases: 3. CDR3 length equals 14 residues. Germline assignment: CDR1 MNHEY and CDR2 SVGAGI. The CDR3 loop is CASSRQGVNTEAFF. DNA for the CDR3: TGTGCCAGCAGTCGACAGGGGGTAAACACTGAAGCTTTCTTT.

The V and J genes are TRBV5-1 and TRBJ2-3; D gene ambiguous. Trimming stripped 3 bases from V and 2 bases from J, with 13 bases between. This CDR3 is built from 15 residues. Germline values: CDR1 SGHRS, CDR2 YFSETQ. CDR3 in amino acids: CASSSTAGSTDTQYF. The CDR3 bases are TGCGCCAGCAGCTCCACCGCCGGGTCCACAGATACGCAGTATTTT.

The chain is built from TRBV7-9 and TRBJ2-1; TRBD2 aligns across 9 bases. Germline trimming cut 5 bases from V and 10 bases from J; bases unmatched to any gene: 15. CDR3 length equals 16 residues. Germline assignment: CDR1 SEHNR and CDR2 FQNEAQ (reference sequence). DNA for the CDR3: TGTGCCAGCAGCCCGCCCGGAGCGGGAGGATTGAGCGAGCAGTTCTTC. Translated: CASSPPGAGGLSEQFF.

The chain employs TRBV4-1 and TRBJ1-3; 8 positions match TRBD1. V shed 5 bases, J shed 3 bases, and the junction held 6 bases outside the gene matches. Germline V gene lookup returns CDR1 MGHRA and CDR2 YSYEKL. The CDR3 is 15 residues long. CDR3: CASSKQGGGGNTIYF. CDR3 nucleotides: TGCGCCAGCAGCAAACAGGGGGGAGGTGGAAACACCATATATTTT.

The chain employs TRBV2 and TRBJ1-1, with D hard to call. The germline V gene has CDR1 SNHLY and CDR2 FYNNEI. Trimming took off 8 bases at V and 4 bases at J, with 17 bases between the two ends. The CDR3 runs to 14 residues. CDR3 in DNA: TGTGCCAGCGGAAACCAGGCCCGTGGCACTGAAGCTTTCTTT. Translating gives CASGNQARGTEAFF.

The chain combines TRBV5-1 with TRBJ2-7; 10 bases agree with TRBD1. Germline V gene data show CDR1 as SGHRS and CDR2 as YFSETQ. This CDR3 contains 15 residues. V was pared by 4 bases and J by 2 bases, with 6 bases of the junction left unmatched. For the CDR3, the DNA is TGCGCCAGCAGCATCCGACAGGGGGCCCCCTACGAGCAGTACTTC. This gives the protein CASSIRQGAPYEQYF.

This chain uses TRBV6-5 with TRBJ1-2, with a tentative D call TRBD1 (6 bases). The CDR3 contains 13 residues. The germline V and J ends were trimmed by 7 bases and 6 bases, with 15 bases remaining between them. Germline V CDR1 and CDR2: MNHEY, SVGAGI. CDR3: CASKTTGMDGYTF. The CDR3 DNA reads as TGTGCCAGCAAGACAACAGGGATGGATGGCTACACCTTC.

This chain joins TRBV11-2 and TRBJ1-2; D not resolved. CDR1 is SGHAT and CDR2 is FQNNGV in the germline V gene. This CDR3 is 13 amino acids long. Trimming took 3 bases from V and 6 from J, leaving 11 bases between them. The CDR3 protein is CASSLTDSNGYTF. The CDR3 DNA follows: TGTGCCAGCAGCTTGACGGACTCAAATGGCTACACCTTC.

This clone was recorded only once. V is TRBV19 and J is TRBJ1-2; possibly TRBD1 for D (6 bases). The V gene lost 3 bases and the J gene lost 8 bases, with 13 bases spanning the gap. The length of the CDR3 is 13 residues. In germline, CDR1 is LNHDA, CDR2 SQIVND (reference sequence). The CDR3 loop is CASSMQGPRGYTF. The CDR3 DNA reads as TGTGCCAGTAGTATGCAGGGGCCGAGGGGCTACACCTTC.

This clone has just a few counts. The V call is TRBV4-2, the J call TRBJ2-3; no firm D call. Germline V gene lookup returns CDR1 LGHNA and CDR2 YNFKEQ. V shed 1 base and J shed 2 bases, with 7 bases lying between them. This CDR3 spans 14 amino acids. CDR3 coding DNA: TGTGCCAGCAGCCAAGGACTTCTCACAGATACGCAGTATTTT. This translates into CASSQGLLTDTQYF.

V is TRBV4-1 and J is TRBJ2-7; 11 bases are shared with TRBD2. Germline-derived CDR1 and CDR2 are MGHRA and YSYEKL. Germline trimming cut 3 bases from V and 3 bases from J; bases unmatched to any gene: 7. The CDR3 consists of 16 residues. The CDR3 sequence is CASSQASSGRLYEQYF. CDR3 DNA sequence: TGCGCCAGCAGCCAGGCATCTAGCGGGAGGCTCTACGAGCAGTACTTC.

The chain is built from TRBV30 and TRBJ1-2, with a tentative D call TRBD1 (6 bases). V lost 2 bases and J 8 bases, leaving 18 bases between the germline ends. CDR1 is GTSNPN and CDR2 is SVGIG in the germline V gene (reference sequence). The CDR3 runs 14 residues. The CDR3 region is CAWSPDSPGGGYTF. The CDR3 nucleotides read TGTGCCTGGAGTCCGGACAGTCCCGGGGGGGGCTACACCTTC. The whole variable domain, remainder taken from reference TRBV30 and TRBJ1-2, is SQTIHQWPATLVQPVGSPLSLECTVEGTSNPNLYWYRQAAGRGLQLLFYSVGIGQISSEVPQNLSASRPQDRQFILSSKKLLLSDSGFYLCAWSPDSPGGGYTFGSGTRLTVV.

This chain links TRBV5-8 with TRBJ1-5, with 9 bases lining up with TRBD1. There are 15 residues in the CDR3. The trim removed 4 bases at V and 6 bases at J, leaving 8 bases unmatched. CDR1 and CDR2 from the germline V gene are SGHTS and YDEGEE. CDR3 protein: CASSIRRDRAQPQHF. CDR3 sequence (DNA): TGTGCCAGCAGCATCCGGCGGGACAGGGCTCAGCCCCAGCATTTT.

The V and J genes are TRBV5-6 and TRBJ1-1; 8 bases line up with TRBD1. The CDR3 is 12 amino acids. Germline V CDR1 and CDR2: SGHDT, YYEEEE. With V trimmed by 4 bases and J by 8 bases, 4 bases remained unmatched. CDR3 sequence reads: CASSPGTGEAFF. Written as DNA, the CDR3 is TGTGCCAGCAGCCCCGGGACAGGAGAAGCTTTCTTT.

The J gene is TRBJ2-5, the V gene TRBV30; a weak D match, TRBD1 (6 bases). V lost 3 bases to trimming and J lost 3 bases, with 11 bases between them. This CDR3 contains 13 residues. In germline, CDR1 is GTSNPN, CDR2 SVGIG (reference sequence). The CDR3 protein is CAWRVAGEETQYF. The DNA of the CDR3 is TGTGCCTGGAGGGTTGCAGGGGAAGAGACCCAGTACTTC. Full variable domain (remainder filled in from reference TRBV30 and TRBJ2-5): SQTIHQWPATLVQPVGSPLSLECTVEGTSNPNLYWYRQAAGRGLQLLFYSVGIGQISSEVPQNLSASRPQDRQFILSSKKLLLSDSGFYLCAWRVAGEETQYFGPGTRLLVL.